Below, 10 T cell receptor beta chains from the same sample are listed, as sequenced in a study of T cells in localized non-small cell lung cancer. The repertoire was sequenced with immunoSEQ multiplex PCR; TCRdb's copy has only in-frame clones and lacks some. The profile shows fewer than 12,000 clones, nearly 50% of them singletons. Sequenced here: lymph node tissue, sampled before any cancer treatment. These TCRs come from a woman aged 35 to 70 with stage II squamous cell lung carcinoma.

V and J are TRBV15 and TRBJ1-4, with D tentatively TRBD1 (6 bases). CDR1 is LNHNV, CDR2 YYDKDF, per germline (reference sequence). The CDR3 consists of 16 residues. Deletions cut 0 bases from V and 8 bases from J, with 16 bases between. In nucleotides, the CDR3 is TGTGCCACCAGCAGAGATCAGGGGACCAGTAGAGAAAAACTGTTTTTT. Its protein is CATSRDQGTSREKLFF.

J is TRBJ1-2 and V is TRBV28; the match to TRBD1 covers 9 bases. CDR1 and CDR2 from the germline V gene are MDHEN and SYDVKM. CDR3 length equals 15 residues. V dropped 7 bases and J dropped 6; count of bases not matched to a gene: 12. The CDR3 protein is CASTRQGVTTNGYTF. CDR3 nucleotide sequence: TGTGCCAGCACAAGACAGGGGGTTACAACTAATGGCTACACCTTC.

Written as DNA, the CDR3 is TGCAGCGTAGTGGACAGGGGCATGAACACTGAAGCTTTCTTT. Translated: CSVVDRGMNTEAFF. This sequence joins TRBV29-1 and TRBJ1-1; 9 bases fit TRBD1. Germline-derived CDR1 and CDR2 are SQVTM and ANQGSEA. This CDR3 contains 14 residues. V gave up 6 bases and J gave up 0 bases; unmatched junction bases: 5.

This clone was seen more than once but under ten times. The CDR3 coding sequence is TGTGCCAGCAGCCTTGGTTTAACAAAGCTCAGAAACACCATATATTTT. Protein: CASSLGLTKLRNTIYF. J is TRBJ1-3 and V is TRBV28; D is unresolved. Germline loops: CDR1 MDHEN, CDR2 SYDVKM. The CDR3 totals 16 residues. V gave up 6 bases and J gave up 5 bases, with 20 bases separating them.

The CDR3 region is CASSDRGNQPQHF. CDR3 in DNA: TGTGCCAGCAGCGACAGGGGAAATCAGCCCCAGCATTTT. The rearrangement uses TRBV28 and TRBJ1-5; TRBD1 matches 8 bases. Germline loops: CDR1 MDHEN, CDR2 SYDVKM. The CDR3 runs to 13 residues. V lost 6 bases, J lost 4 bases, and 2 bases stayed unmatched.

This chain connects TRBV6-8 to TRBJ1-2, with D tentatively TRBD1 (5 bases). Trimming left V 6 bases short and J 4 bases short, with 15 bases between. The germline V gene has CDR1 MNHGY and CDR2 SAAAGT. This CDR3 region has 14 residues. This chain's CDR3 is CASSLSGPTYGYTF. In DNA form, the CDR3 reads TGTGCCAGCAGCCTCTCGGGACCCACCTATGGCTACACCTTC.

The rearrangement uses TRBV14 and TRBJ1-1; D perhaps matches TRBD1 (6 bases). Between the trimmed V and J ends, which lost 2 bases and 11 bases, there was a span of 27 bases. The germline V gene has CDR1 SGHDN and CDR2 FVKESK. The CDR3 has 17 amino acids. Here the CDR3 reads CASSQFPPGASRFLAFF. The CDR3 region has the DNA TGTGCCAGCAGCCAATTCCCGCCAGGGGCGAGTCGCTTTCTTGCTTTCTTT. The whole variable domain, remainder taken from reference TRBV14 and TRBJ1-1, is EAGVTQFPSHSVIEKGQTVTLRCDPISGHDNLYWYRRVMGKEIKFLLHFVKESKQDESGMPNNRFLAERTGGTYSTLKVQPAELEDSGVYFCASSQFPPGASRFLAFFGQGTRLTVV.

This clone has just a few counts. The chain combines TRBV11-3 with TRBJ1-5, with unresolved D. Germline CDR1 SGHNT, CDR2 YENEEA. The CDR3 length is 16 residues. Trimming stripped 1 base from V and 5 bases from J, with 15 bases between. The CDR3 loop reads CASSLGGESGDQPQHF. As DNA, the CDR3 is TGTGCCAGCAGCTTAGGCGGAGAAAGTGGAGATCAGCCCCAGCATTTT.

The table lists this clone with a few counts. This sequence joins TRBV6-8 and TRBJ1-1, with D possibly matching TRBD1 (5 bases). Germline CDR1 is MNHGY and CDR2 is SAAAGT. This CDR3 spans 15 amino acids. Trimming removed 7 bases from V and 4 bases from J, with 19 bases in between. CDR3 nucleotides: TGTGCCAGCACCCCGGGGGACTTAGGGATCACTGAAGCTTTCTTT. Translated: CASTPGDLGITEAFF.

The CDR3 nucleotides read TGTGCCATCAGTGAGTTTAGAAGCTCCTACGAGCAGTACTTC. Amino acids: CAISEFRSSYEQYF. J is TRBJ2-7 and V is TRBV10-3; D is ambiguous. Trimming cost V 1 base and J 0 bases, with 7 bases left between them. The CDR3 loop spans 14 amino acids. Germline-derived CDR1 and CDR2 are ENHRY and SYGVKD.